This paragraph reports one T cell receptor (beta chain). What it binds is unknown. The study, taken as a whole, reports: Tumor memory CD4+ T cell TCR gene usage was found to cluster with blood and lymph node memory CD4+ cells and with lymph node naive CD4+ cells.

The CDR3 is made up of 12 amino acids. Trimming took off 5 bases at V and 8 bases at J, with 12 bases between the two ends. Germline CDR1 is SEHNR and CDR2 is FQNEAQ (reference sequence). Constant-region reverse primers amplified full-length variable regions, followed by semi-nested Nested Universal Primer A PCR. MiXCR, run by TCRdb on the 5' RACE reads, gives a single entry per CDR3 protein. The table has about 60,000 distinct CDR3 sequences, nearly 30% seen once. Sequencing was carried out using tumor-infiltrating naive CD4+ T cells sorted from the breast tumor. Regarding subset: naive CD4+ T cells, CD4+CD45RA+CD25-. This TCR came from a female donor with breast cancer. The V call is TRBV7-9, the J call TRBJ1-2; possible D gene TRBD1, 5 bases. CDR3 residues: CASSPVRGGYTF. In DNA form, the CDR3 reads TGTGCCAGCAGCCCCGTCCGGGGCGGCTACACCTTC.